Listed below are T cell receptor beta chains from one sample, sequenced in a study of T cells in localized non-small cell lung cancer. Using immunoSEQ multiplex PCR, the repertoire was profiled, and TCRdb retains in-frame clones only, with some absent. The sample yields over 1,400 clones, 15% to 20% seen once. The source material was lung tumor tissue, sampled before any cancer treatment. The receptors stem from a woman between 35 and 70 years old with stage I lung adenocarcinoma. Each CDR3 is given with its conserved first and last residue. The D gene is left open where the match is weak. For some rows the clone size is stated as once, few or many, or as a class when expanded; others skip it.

CDR3: CASSLVAVGGETQYF; DNA: TGTGCCAGCAGCTTAGTAGCTGTGGGTGGAGAGACCCAGTACTTC; size: medium-sized; D: .; J: TRBJ2-5; V: TRBV11-3
CDR3: CASSASSTPSYEQYF; DNA: TGTGCCAGTAGTGCTTCCTCGACACCCTCCTACGAGCAGTACTTC; size: .; D: .; J: TRBJ2-7; V: TRBV19
CDR3: CASSFPQFDRHCTDTQYF; DNA: TGTGCCAGCAGTTTCCCCCAGTTCGACAGGCACTGCACAGATACGCAGTATTTT; size: few; D: .; J: TRBJ2-3; V: TRBV27
CDR3: CASSIRGIAVLAKNIQYF; DNA: TGTGCCAGTAGTATAAGGGGTATAGCGGTTCTAGCCAAAAACATTCAGTACTTC; size: .; D: .; J: TRBJ2-4; V: TRBV19
CDR3: CASSPRRESYEQYF; DNA: TGTGCCAGCAGCCCTCGGAGGGAATCCTACGAGCAGTACTTC; size: few; D: .; J: TRBJ2-7; V: TRBV11-3
CDR3: CASRVAGTDTQYF; DNA: TGTGCCAGCAGGGTAGCGGGGACGGATACGCAGTATTTT; size: large; D: TRBD2; J: TRBJ2-3; V: TRBV9
CDR3: CASSDDRDSNQPQHF; DNA: TGTGCCAGCAGCGACGACAGGGATAGCAATCAGCCCCAGCATTTT; size: .; D: TRBD1; J: TRBJ1-5; V: TRBV11-3
CDR3: CASSLTGYEQYF; DNA: TGTGCCAGCAGCCTCACAGGCTACGAGCAGTACTTC; size: few; D: .; J: TRBJ2-7; V: TRBV6-8
CDR3: CASRAGWVNTEAFF; DNA: TGCGCCAGCAGGGCGGGGTGGGTGAACACTGAAGCTTTCTTT; size: .; D: .; J: TRBJ1-1; V: TRBV10-2
CDR3: CASSVSGVPQETQYF; DNA: TGTGCCAGCAGCGTTAGCGGGGTCCCCCAAGAGACCCAGTACTTC; size: few; D: TRBD2; J: TRBJ2-5; V: TRBV11-3
CDR3: CAWNTGTSGANEQFF; DNA: TGTGCCTGGAATACCGGGACTAGCGGGGCCAATGAGCAGTTCTTC; size: .; D: TRBD2; J: TRBJ2-1; V: TRBV30
CDR3: CASSQDRGNTEAFF; DNA: TGCGCCAGCAGCCAAGACAGGGGGAACACTGAAGCTTTCTTT; size: few; D: .; J: TRBJ1-1; V: TRBV4-1
CDR3: CASSPIPGQISYEQYF; DNA: TGTGCCAGCAGCCCAATCCCGGGACAGATCTCCTACGAGCAGTACTTC; size: .; D: TRBD1; J: TRBJ2-7; V: TRBV6-8
CDR3: CASSPYLDSSGNTIYF; DNA: TGTGCCAGCAGTCCCTACTTGGACAGCTCTGGAAACACCATATATTTT; size: .; D: .; J: TRBJ1-3; V: TRBV6-8
CDR3: CSVRPVQETQYF; DNA: TGCAGCGTTCGACCCGTTCAAGAGACCCAGTACTTC; size: .; D: .; J: TRBJ2-5; V: TRBV29-1
CDR3: CASSLQGGDTQYF; DNA: TGTGCCAGCAGCCTTCAGGGGGGAGATACGCAGTATTTT; size: medium-sized; D: .; J: TRBJ2-3; V: TRBV9
CDR3: CASSLVGSGGSYEQYF; DNA: TGTGCCAGCAGCTTAGTCGGTAGCGGGGGGTCCTACGAGCAGTACTTC; size: .; D: TRBD2; J: TRBJ2-7; V: TRBV11-3
CDR3: CAWSGGSNTEAFF; DNA: TGTGCCTGGAGTGGAGGCAGTAACACTGAAGCTTTCTTT; size: .; D: .; J: TRBJ1-1; V: TRBV30
CDR3: CATSRDLGGLETQYF; DNA: TGTGCCACCAGCAGAGATCTAGGGGGATTGGAGACCCAGTACTTC; size: .; D: .; J: TRBJ2-5; V: TRBV15
CDR3: CASSVDAGDSEQYF; DNA: TGTGCCAGCAGCGTAGATGCAGGGGATTCCGAGCAGTACTTC; size: .; D: .; J: TRBJ2-7; V: TRBV9
CDR3: CASSAHRSGGLSYEQYF; DNA: TGTGCCAGCAGCGCGCATCGTAGCGGGGGCCTATCCTACGAGCAGTACTTC; size: .; D: TRBD2; J: TRBJ2-7; V: TRBV11-3
CDR3: CASSDGTSRETQYF; DNA: TGTGCCAGCAGTGATGGGACTAGCCGGGAGACCCAGTACTTC; size: .; D: TRBD2; J: TRBJ2-5; V: TRBV2
CDR3: CAITASGGTSTDTQYF; DNA: TGTGCCATCACGGCTAGCGGGGGGACTAGCACAGATACGCAGTATTTT; size: .; D: TRBD2; J: TRBJ2-3; V: TRBV6-8
CDR3: CASSLGQTKNTEAFF; DNA: TGTGCCAGCAGCTTGGGGCAGACAAAGAACACTGAAGCTTTCTTT; size: medium-sized; D: .; J: TRBJ1-1; V: TRBV11-3
CDR3: CASKGDTTYEQYF; DNA: TGTGCCAGCAAGGGGGACACCACCTACGAGCAGTACTTC; size: large; D: .; J: TRBJ2-7; V: TRBV12-5
CDR3: CASSQTQGMPGYGYTF; DNA: TGTGCCAGTAGCCAAACACAGGGAATGCCTGGCTATGGCTACACCTTC; size: .; D: .; J: TRBJ1-2; V: TRBV19
CDR3: CASSPPTAGTSGGVYNEQFF; DNA: TGTGCCAGCTCACCACCGACAGCGGGGACTAGCGGGGGTGTGTACAATGAGCAGTTCTTC; size: .; D: TRBD2; J: TRBJ2-1; V: TRBV18
CDR3: CASSVAFGGNTGELFF; DNA: TGTGCCAGCAGCGTAGCTTTTGGGGGGAACACCGGGGAGCTGTTTTTT; size: .; D: .; J: TRBJ2-2; V: TRBV9
CDR3: CAWRGTINTEAFF; DNA: TGTGCCTGGAGGGGGACAATCAACACTGAAGCTTTCTTT; size: .; D: .; J: TRBJ1-1; V: TRBV30
CDR3: CASSSGGGSYNEQFF; DNA: TGTGCCAGCAGCTCAGGGGGCGGCTCCTACAATGAGCAGTTCTTC; size: .; D: TRBD1; J: TRBJ2-1; V: TRBV7-6